The rows below give T cell receptor beta chains drawn from one sample of a study of cytomegalovirus exposure and HLA in healthy donors. TCRdb's table, derived via immunoSEQ multiplex PCR, lists solely in-frame clones and lacks some. This sample has some 150,000 clones, with under 70% found just once. Sample: PBMCs. The receptors were gathered from a woman younger than 45 in good health and CMV-seropositive. Both conserved end residues are part of each CDR3. A D gene is named only where the DNA matches it firmly. Not all rows give a size; the values are once, few, many and, for expanded clones, a class.

J: TRBJ1-4
size: NA
D: NA
V: TRBV5-5
DNA: TGTGCCAGCAGCATAGGACAGTTGGGTGAAAAACTGTTTTTT
CDR3: CASSIGQLGEKLFF

J: TRBJ2-7
size: once
D: TRBD2
V: TRBV13
DNA: TGTGCCAGCACCCTTAGCGGGACCCTTCGTGAGCAGTACTTC
CDR3: CASTLSGTLREQYF

J: TRBJ1-6
size: NA
D: TRBD1
V: TRBV18
DNA: TGTGCCAGCTCACCAGGACAGGGGGCTTTCTATAATTCACCCCTCCACTTT
CDR3: CASSPGQGAFYNSPLHF

J: TRBJ2-5
size: NA
D: NA
V: TRBV5-1
DNA: TGCGCCAGCAGCTCAGGGACACCAGAAGAGACCCAGTACTTC
CDR3: CASSSGTPEETQYF

J: TRBJ1-2
size: few
D: NA
V: TRBV13
DNA: TGTGCCAGCAGCGCAACACCCATTAGCGAGGAAGGCTACACCTTC
CDR3: CASSATPISEEGYTF

J: TRBJ2-1
size: few
D: TRBD2
V: TRBV6-5
DNA: TGTGCCAGCAGAACGGGGACTAGTATTTTGAATGAGCAGTTCTTC
CDR3: CASRTGTSILNEQFF

J: TRBJ2-5
size: few
D: NA
V: TRBV7-9
DNA: TGTGCCAGCAGCTTACAGGGATTTAGAATGAAGACCCAGTACTTC
CDR3: CASSLQGFRMKTQYF

J: TRBJ2-7
size: few
D: TRBD2
V: TRBV5-1
DNA: TGCGCCAGCAGCTTGGCTAGCGGGGCGGGCGAGCAGTACTTC
CDR3: CASSLASGAGEQYF

J: TRBJ1-1
size: NA
D: NA
V: TRBV7-9
DNA: TGTGCCAGCAGCCAAAACCGGGAAGCTTTCTTT
CDR3: CASSQNREAFF

J: TRBJ2-3
size: NA
D: TRBD2
V: TRBV12-5
DNA: TGTGCTAGTGGTTTGGGGACTAGCTTGGATACGCAGTATTTT
CDR3: CASGLGTSLDTQYF

J: TRBJ2-1
size: NA
D: TRBD2
V: TRBV7-9
DNA: TGTGCCAGCAGCCCCCTCTTTCTAGCGGGTTGGGAGCAGTTCTTC
CDR3: CASSPLFLAGWEQFF

J: TRBJ2-5
size: NA
D: TRBD2
V: TRBV4-2
DNA: TGTGCCAGCAGCCAAGGGAACGGGAGGGCCGATGAGACCCAGTACTTC
CDR3: CASSQGNGRADETQYF

J: TRBJ2-3
size: NA
D: TRBD1
V: TRBV5-1
DNA: TGCGCCACCCGGGACAGACCTCAGGCAGATACGCAGTATTTT
CDR3: CATRDRPQADTQYF

J: TRBJ1-1
size: NA
D: NA
V: TRBV7-9
DNA: TGTGCCAGCAGCTCCTCAGGGGTTGGCACTGAAGCTTTCTTT
CDR3: CASSSSGVGTEAFF

J: TRBJ2-1
size: NA
D: TRBD2
V: TRBV5-1
DNA: TGCGCCAGCAGCCTGAGCGGGGGGGCCTCCAATGAGCAGTTCTTC
CDR3: CASSLSGGASNEQFF

J: TRBJ2-5
size: NA
D: NA
V: TRBV6-5
DNA: TGTGCCAGCAGCCATCTAGACAGGCCCATGGAGGCCCAGTACTTC
CDR3: CASSHLDRPMEAQYF

J: TRBJ2-2
size: NA
D: TRBD2
V: TRBV4-1
DNA: TGCGCCAGCAGCCAAGGACCCTGGACTAGCGGGAGGATATCCGGGGAGCTGTTTTTT
CDR3: CASSQGPWTSGRISGELFF

J: TRBJ2-3
size: few
D: NA
V: TRBV7-2
DNA: TGTGCCAGCAGCCCTGGGGGGGCCAGGGTGGATACGCAGTATTTT
CDR3: CASSPGGARVDTQYF

J: TRBJ2-1
size: NA
D: NA
V: TRBV29-1
DNA: TGCAGCGCCGCGGTCGCCACCTACAATGAGCAGTTCTTC
CDR3: CSAAVATYNEQFF

J: TRBJ1-1
size: NA
D: NA
V: TRBV5-6
DNA: TGTGCCAGCAGCTTGGTCAGGTCGGAAGCTTTCTTT
CDR3: CASSLVRSEAFF

J: TRBJ1-3
size: NA
D: NA
V: TRBV7-2
DNA: TGTGCCAGCAGCTTAAGGTCGGGGGGTACTGGAAACACCATATATTTT
CDR3: CASSLRSGGTGNTIYF

J: TRBJ2-7
size: NA
D: TRBD2
V: TRBV30
DNA: TGTGCCTGGAGAAGGAAGCAGCTAGCGGGAGGGGGCGAGCAGTACTTC
CDR3: CAWRRKQLAGGGEQYF

J: TRBJ2-1
size: NA
D: TRBD1
V: TRBV10-1
DNA: TGCGCCAGCAGTTTGATCGACAGGGCCAATGAGCAGTTCTTC
CDR3: CASSLIDRANEQFF

J: TRBJ1-5
size: NA
D: TRBD1
V: TRBV5-5
DNA: TGTGCCAGCAGCTTGGTAGGGGGCAACAATCAGCCCCAGCATTTT
CDR3: CASSLVGGNNQPQHF

J: TRBJ1-5
size: NA
D: NA
V: TRBV7-2
DNA: TGTGCCAGCAGCTTACGGAGCGGCAATCAGCCCCAGCATTTT
CDR3: CASSLRSGNQPQHF

J: TRBJ2-7
size: NA
D: NA
V: TRBV4-1
DNA: TGCGCCAGCAGCCAAGTCGGGGGAGGCGCCGAGCAGTACTTC
CDR3: CASSQVGGGAEQYF

J: TRBJ2-1
size: NA
D: TRBD2
V: TRBV2
DNA: TGTGCCAGCAAACTAGCGGGAGGGCCAGGTGAGCAGTTCTTC
CDR3: CASKLAGGPGEQFF

J: TRBJ1-2
size: NA
D: NA
V: TRBV2
DNA: TGTGCCAGCAGTGAAGAACAGGGAGTCAACTATGGCTACACCTTC
CDR3: CASSEEQGVNYGYTF

J: TRBJ2-2
size: NA
D: NA
V: TRBV2
DNA: TGTGCCAGCACCAGGGGGGCCGGGGAGCTGTTTTTT
CDR3: CASTRGAGELFF

J: TRBJ1-2
size: NA
D: TRBD1
V: TRBV28
DNA: TGTGCCAGCAGCCTGTCGGGGACAGGGGGCGCGTCAACCTTC
CDR3: CASSLSGTGGASTF

J: TRBJ1-1
size: few
D: TRBD1
V: TRBV4-1
DNA: TGCGCCAGCAGCCCTCCCCCGGGACAGGGTTTGATTGCTTTCTTT
CDR3: CASSPPPGQGLIAFF

J: TRBJ1-2
size: NA
D: TRBD1
V: TRBV6-5
DNA: TGTGCCAGCAGCCCAAGACAGGGCGGCTACACCTTC
CDR3: CASSPRQGGYTF

J: TRBJ2-4
size: NA
D: TRBD2
V: TRBV19
DNA: TGTGCCGGAGATTGCGGGGGGGAGGCCAAAAACATTCAGTACTTC
CDR3: CAGDCGGEAKNIQYF

J: TRBJ1-2
size: NA
D: NA
V: TRBV13
DNA: TGTGCCAGCAGCTTATCCCGGTCGGGCTATGGCTACACCTTC
CDR3: CASSLSRSGYGYTF

J: TRBJ1-6
size: NA
D: NA
V: TRBV13
DNA: TGTGCCAGCAGCTTTCTGGGGGGGAATTCACCCCTCCACTTT
CDR3: CASSFLGGNSPLHF

J: TRBJ1-2
size: NA
D: NA
V: TRBV5-4
DNA: TGTGCCAGCAGTCCCGGGATGTCTGATGGCTACACCTTC
CDR3: CASSPGMSDGYTF

J: TRBJ2-7
size: NA
D: TRBD1
V: TRBV5-1
DNA: TGCGCCAGCAGCTTGGGTCCCGGACAGGGTATTTACGAGCAGTACTTC
CDR3: CASSLGPGQGIYEQYF

J: TRBJ2-7
size: NA
D: NA
V: TRBV28
DNA: TGTGCCAGCAGTTTAGTACACAGATCCTACGAGCAGTACTTC
CDR3: CASSLVHRSYEQYF

J: TRBJ1-2
size: NA
D: TRBD1
V: TRBV19
DNA: TGTGCCAGTAGTAGGACAGGGGGCGCAAACTATGGCTACACCTTC
CDR3: CASSRTGGANYGYTF